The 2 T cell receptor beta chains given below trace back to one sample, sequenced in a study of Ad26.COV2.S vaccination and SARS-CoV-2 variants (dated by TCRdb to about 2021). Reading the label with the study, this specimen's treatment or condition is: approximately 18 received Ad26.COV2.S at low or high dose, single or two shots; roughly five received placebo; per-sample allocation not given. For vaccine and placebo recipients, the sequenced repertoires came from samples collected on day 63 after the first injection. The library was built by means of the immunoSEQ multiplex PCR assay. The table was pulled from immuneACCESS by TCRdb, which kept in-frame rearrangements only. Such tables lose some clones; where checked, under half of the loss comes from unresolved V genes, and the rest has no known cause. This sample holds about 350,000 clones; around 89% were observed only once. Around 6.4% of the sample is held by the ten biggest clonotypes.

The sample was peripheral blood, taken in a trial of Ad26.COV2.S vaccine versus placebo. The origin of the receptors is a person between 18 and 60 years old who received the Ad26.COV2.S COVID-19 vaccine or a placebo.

CDR3 region: CASSRPSGGRSYEQYF. The CDR3 bases are TGTGCCAGCAGCAGGCCTAGCGGGGGGAGGTCCTACGAGCAGTACTTC. The chain employs TRBV5-4 and TRBJ2-7; 11 nucleotides line up with TRBD2. The J segment lost 1 base and the V segment lost 4 bases, leaving 7 bases of the junction unmatched. Germline CDR1 is SGHNT and CDR2 is YYREEE (reference sequence). The CDR3 has 16 amino acids.

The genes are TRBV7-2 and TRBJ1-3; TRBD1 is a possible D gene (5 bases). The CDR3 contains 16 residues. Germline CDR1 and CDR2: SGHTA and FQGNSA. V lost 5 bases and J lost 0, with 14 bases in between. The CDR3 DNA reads TGTGCCAGCAGCCTTCGGGACCTCTACTCTGGAAACACCATATATTTT. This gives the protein CASSLRDLYSGNTIYF. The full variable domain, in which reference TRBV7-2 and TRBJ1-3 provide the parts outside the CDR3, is GAGVSQSPSNKVTEKGKDVELRCDPISGHTALYWYRQSLGQGLEFLIYFQGNSAPDKSGLPSDRFSAERTGGSVSTLTIQRTQQEDSAVYLCASSLRDLYSGNTIYFGEGSWLTVV.